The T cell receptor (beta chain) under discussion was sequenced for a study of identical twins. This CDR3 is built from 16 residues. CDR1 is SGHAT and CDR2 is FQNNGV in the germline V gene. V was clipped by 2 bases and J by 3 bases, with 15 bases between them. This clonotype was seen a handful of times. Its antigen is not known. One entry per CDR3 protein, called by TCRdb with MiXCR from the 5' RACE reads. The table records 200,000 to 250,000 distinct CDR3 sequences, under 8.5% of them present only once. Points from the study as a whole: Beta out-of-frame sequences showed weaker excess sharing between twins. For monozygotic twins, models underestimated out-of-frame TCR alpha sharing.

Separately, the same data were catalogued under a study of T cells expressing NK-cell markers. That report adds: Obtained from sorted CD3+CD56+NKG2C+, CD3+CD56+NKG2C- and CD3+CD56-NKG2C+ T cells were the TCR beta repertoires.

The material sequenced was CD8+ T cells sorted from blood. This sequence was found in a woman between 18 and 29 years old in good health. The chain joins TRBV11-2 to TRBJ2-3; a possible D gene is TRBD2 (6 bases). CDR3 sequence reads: CASSLSSRGSTDTQYF. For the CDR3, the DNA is TGTGCCAGCAGCTTATCGTCCCGGGGGAGTACAGATACGCAGTATTTT.